The 16 T cell receptor beta chains below were found in one sample sequenced in a study of shared clonotypes between healthy human individuals. TCRdb's copy holds only in-frame clones and misses some; the assay was immunoSEQ multiplex PCR. The sample carries fewer than 1 million clones, 96% recorded once. In the naive CD8 group, cells lacked CD45RO and were positively selected for CCR7, so terminally differentiated effector memory CD45RA+ cells were left out. Input material: naive CD8+ T cells sorted from blood. The source is a man aged 25-40 years in good health.

This clone has just one count. The chain joins TRBV6-5 to TRBJ1-1; 7 positions match TRBD1. CDR3 length equals 14 residues. V lost 2 bases, J lost 6 bases, and 6 bases stayed unmatched. Germline assignment: CDR1 MNHEY and CDR2 SVGAGI. The CDR3 sequence: CASSYRQGSAEAFF. The CDR3 bases are TGTGCCAGCAGTTACCGACAGGGCAGTGCTGAAGCTTTCTTT.

The genes are TRBV27 and TRBJ2-1, with D perhaps TRBD2 (5 bases). The V end lost 6 bases, the J end lost 4 bases, and 7 bases lay between the germline ends. CDR3 size: 12 residues. Germline V gene lookup returns CDR1 MNHEY and CDR2 SMNVEV (reference sequence). CDR3 amino acids: CASSGDYNEQFF. CDR3 DNA: TGTGCCAGCAGCGGGGATTACAATGAGCAGTTCTTC.

J is TRBJ2-7 and V is TRBV10-3; TRBD2 agrees at 10 bases. Per the germline V gene, CDR1 is ENHRY and CDR2 is SYGVKD. This CDR3 has 13 amino acids. Losses at the gene ends were 10 bases for V and 4 bases for J; bases not matched to a gene: 7. CDR3 in DNA: TGTGCCACTTCAGGGACTAGCGATTACGAGCAGTACTTC. Amino acid sequence: CATSGTSDYEQYF.

Here the CDR3 DNA reads TGTGCCAGCAGCCAGCAGGAATCGGCTATCTACGGCTACACCTTC. Its protein product is CASSQQESAIYGYTF. V usage is TRBV5-4 and J usage is TRBJ1-2; D remains unclear. The CDR3 totals 15 residues. Per germline, CDR1 SGHNT and CDR2 YYREEE (reference sequence). The ends were cut back, 4 bases at V and 8 bases at J, with 21 bases in the middle.

This chain joins TRBV6-1 and TRBJ1-1; a weak D match, TRBD1 (6 bases). Germline-derived CDR1 and CDR2 are MNHNS and SASEGT. CDR3 length: 13 residues. With 8 bases removed from V and 4 bases from J, the gap between germline ends came to 14 bases. In DNA form, the CDR3 reads TGTGCCAGCCGCGGGGGCGTTGGCACTGAAGCTTTCTTT. Amino acids: CASRGGVGTEAFF.

J is TRBJ2-1 and V is TRBV20-1; TRBD1 matches at 7 bases. Germline V CDR1 and CDR2: DFQATT, SNEGSKA (reference sequence). Trimming removed 6 bases from V and 10 bases from J; junction bases left unmatched: 6. The CDR3 runs 11 residues. The CDR3 sequence is CSAPIRGEQFF. The CDR3 DNA sequence: TGCAGTGCACCTATCAGGGGGGAGCAGTTCTTC.

This clone was seen a single time. This sequence joins TRBV7-8 and TRBJ1-5; D call uncertain. V lost 5 bases and J lost 0, with 11 bases in between. The CDR3 has 15 residues. Per germline, CDR1 SGHVS and CDR2 FQNEAQ. CDR3 sequence reads: CASSRTKYSNQPQHF. CDR3 nucleotide sequence: TGTGCCAGCAGCCGCACGAAATATAGCAATCAGCCCCAGCATTTT.

The chain employs TRBV29-1 and TRBJ2-5, with TRBD2 matching 15 bases. J was trimmed by 0 bases and V by 3 bases; bases with no gene match: 8. Germline V gene data show CDR1 as SQVTM and CDR2 as ANQGSEA. This CDR3 is built from 18 residues. Here the CDR3 reads CSVEEGLAGGWDQETQYF. The CDR3 DNA sequence: TGCAGCGTTGAGGAGGGACTAGCGGGAGGTTGGGACCAAGAGACCCAGTACTTC.

This chain joins TRBV27 and TRBJ2-7; D unresolved. The germline V and J ends were trimmed by 5 bases and 6 bases, with 14 bases remaining between them. This CDR3 is built from 13 residues. Germline lookup yields CDR1 MNHEY and CDR2 SMNVEV (reference sequence). Here the CDR3 reads CASSPPSNSEQYF. The CDR3 nucleotides are TGTGCCAGCAGTCCCCCATCGAACTCCGAGCAGTACTTC.

The rearrangement joins TRBV5-1 to TRBJ2-6; no clear D. The CDR3 consists of 14 residues. Germline V gene lookup returns CDR1 SGHRS and CDR2 YFSETQ. The V and J ends lost 3 bases and 0 bases respectively, with 4 bases between them. The CDR3 sequence is CASSSDSGANVLTF. The CDR3 DNA reads TGCGCCAGCAGCTCCGACTCTGGGGCCAACGTCCTGACTTTC.

The CDR3 DNA sequence: TGTGCCAGCAGCTTGGCCGGCGGGAGGCCCTACGAGCAGTACTTC. It yields the protein CASSLAGGRPYEQYF. V usage is TRBV5-6 and J usage is TRBJ2-7; 8 nucleotides agree with TRBD2. CDR1 and CDR2 (germline): SGHDT, YYEEEE. The CDR3 spans 15 residues. Unmatched junction bases numbered 4, after V lost 0 bases and J lost 2 bases.

There are a few counts of this clone. The chain is built from TRBV29-1 and TRBJ2-1; no clear D gene. The germline CDR1 and CDR2 sequences are SQVTM and ANQGSEA. The CDR3 consists of 13 residues. Trimming left V 2 bases short and J 3 bases short, with 8 bases between. The CDR3: CSVETWDYNEQFF. In DNA form, the CDR3 reads TGCAGCGTTGAAACCTGGGACTACAATGAGCAGTTCTTC.

For this clone: Other DNA sequences of this sample code for an identical CDR3. The chain employs TRBV27 and TRBJ2-7, with D possibly matching TRBD1 (5 bases). Trimming removed 3 bases from V and 5 bases from J, with 8 bases in between. Germline CDR1 and CDR2: MNHEY and SMNVEV (reference sequence). The CDR3 is 12 residues long. CDR3 in DNA: TGTGCCAGCAGTTTGATAGGGGACGAGCAGTACTTC. This gives the protein CASSLIGDEQYF.

This chain connects TRBV6-5 to TRBJ2-4; D tentatively reads TRBD1 or TRBD2 (5 bases each). Germline V gives CDR1 MNHEY, CDR2 SVGAGI. This CDR3 region has 12 residues. The V end was cut by 6 bases, the J end by 13 bases, with 16 bases between. This chain's CDR3 is CASSSSLGVQYF. CDR3 bases: TGTGCCAGCAGCTCAAGTTTGGGGGTACAGTACTTC.

The rearrangement joins TRBV27 to TRBJ2-7, with 8 bases aligning to TRBD1. The length of the CDR3 is 14 residues. From germline, CDR1 is MNHEY and CDR2 SMNVEV (reference sequence). J gave up 3 bases and V 5 bases, and 6 bases lay outside the gene matches. For the CDR3, the DNA is TGTGCCAGCAGTCCGACAGGGGCCGACTACGAGCAGTACTTC. This codes for CASSPTGADYEQYF.

This clone was seen a single time. This chain joins TRBV4-1 and TRBJ2-5; D is unclear. The CDR3 is made up of 13 amino acids. Germline values: CDR1 MGHRA, CDR2 YSYEKL. Trimming took 1 base from V and 5 from J, leaving 8 bases between them. CDR3 bases: TGCGCCAGCAGCCAAGTCAATTGGGAGACCCAGTACTTC. Protein product: CASSQVNWETQYF.